The 23 T cell receptor beta chains in this list originate from one sample, sequenced in a study of human T cells and chemical hapten exposure. TCRdb called the RACE reads again in MiXCR, with one record for every CDR3 protein. This sample carries some 300,000 distinct CDR3 sequences, roughly 6% of them seen once, and the ten largest clones take around 8%. The time point was: pre-sensitization, week 0. Documented treatment: therapeutic diphenylcyclopropenone sensitization with weekly scalp DPC. Source: whole blood, taken in connection with sensitization to the hapten diphenylcyclopropenone (DPC). The source is a woman aged 18-30 years with alopecia areata. Some clones in this sample may be carry-over from other donors' samples.

This clonotype was seen at least ten times. The chain carries TRBV10-3 and TRBJ1-2, with 12 bases matching TRBD1. Germline CDR1 ENHRY, CDR2 SYGVKD. V shed 3 bases, J shed 10 bases, and the junction held 9 bases outside the gene matches. This CDR3 has 15 amino acids. CDR3 nucleotides: TGTGCCATCAGTGAACAAGGAGGGACAGGGGGCACCTACACCTTC. It specifies CAISEQGGTGGTYTF.

The chain uses TRBV27 and TRBJ1-2; possibly TRBD1 for D (5 bases). The CDR3 spans 12 residues. V dropped 9 bases and J dropped 4 bases, with 12 bases sitting between them. Germline CDR1 reads MNHEY; CDR2 reads SMNVEV (reference sequence). The DNA of the CDR3 is TGTGCCAGACCAGGGTACGGCTATGGCTACACCTTC. Its protein product is CARPGYGYGYTF.

V and J are TRBV2 and TRBJ2-6; D may be TRBD2 (5 bases). The CDR3 is 15 residues long. With 1 base removed from V and 2 bases from J, the gap between germline ends came to 6 bases. Germline V lookup: CDR1 SNHLY, CDR2 FYNNEI. CDR3 amino acids: CASSEGGPGANVLTF. In DNA, the CDR3 is TGTGCCAGCAGTGAAGGAGGGCCTGGGGCCAACGTCCTGACTTTC. Full variable domain (outside the CDR3, taken from reference TRBV2 and TRBJ2-6): EPEVTQTPSHQVTQMGQEVILRCVPISNHLYFYWYRQILGQKVEFLVSFYNNEISEKSEIFDDQFSVERPDGSNFTLKIRSTKLEDSAMYFCASSEGGPGANVLTFGAGSRLTVL.

This clonotype appeared many times. This sequence joins TRBV28 and TRBJ2-7, with 8 nucleotides matching TRBD1. Germline values: CDR1 MDHEN, CDR2 SYDVKM. The CDR3 runs 14 residues. The junction had 6 bases not matched to a gene; V was cut back by 5 bases and J by 3 bases. The CDR3 spells CASSITGTGYEQYF. CDR3 sequence (DNA): TGTGCCAGCAGTATTACCGGGACAGGCTACGAGCAGTACTTC.

As to this clonotype: The junction and the germline gene differ at one end; a read error may be behind it. The chain recombines TRBV7-7 with TRBJ2-1; 8 bases align to TRBD2. CDR1 and CDR2 from the germline V gene are SSHAT and FNYEAQ (reference sequence). The CDR3 length is 14 residues. The CDR3 DNA reads as TGTGCTAGCAGCTTAAAGACGGGGGGGAATGAGCAGTTCTTC. Its translation: CASSLKTGGNEQFF.

The V call is TRBV2, the J call TRBJ2-7; D remains ambiguous. Trimming removed 8 bases from V and 6 bases from J, with 11 bases in between. This CDR3 is 11 amino acids long. Germline loops: CDR1 SNHLY, CDR2 FYNNEI. DNA of the CDR3: TGTGCCAGCGAGAAGGGCAGCGAGCAGTACTTC. Protein product: CASEKGSEQYF.

This clonotype was recorded a few times. The chain joins TRBV5-1 to TRBJ2-7; TRBD2 might be the D (5 bases). This CDR3 is 14 amino acids long. With 3 bases removed from V and 3 bases from J, the gap between germline ends came to 13 bases. Germline CDR1 SGHRS, CDR2 YFSETQ. CDR3 coding DNA: TGCGCCAGCAGCTCCTCCGGGGTCGTCTACGAGCAGTACTTC. Translated: CASSSSGVVYEQYF.

Many counts were recorded for this clonotype. This chain uses TRBV20-1 with TRBJ1-6, with D perhaps matching TRBD1 (5 bases). This CDR3 comprises 12 residues. From germline, CDR1 is DFQATT and CDR2 SNEGSKA (reference sequence). CDR3 sequence reads: CGAGTLDSPLHF. The CDR3 DNA follows: TGCGGGGCGGGGACCCTGGATTCACCCCTCCACTTT.

The chain joins TRBV6-6 to TRBJ2-2; TRBD1 might be the D (6 bases). Germline V lookup: CDR1 MNHNY, CDR2 SVGAGI (reference sequence). The CDR3 is 16 residues long. The germline V and J ends were trimmed by 5 bases and 1 base, with 14 bases remaining between them. In DNA form, the CDR3 reads TGTGCCAGCAGTCCTAATACAGGGCTGAACACCGGGGAGCTGTTTTTT. It yields the protein CASSPNTGLNTGELFF.

This chain links TRBV7-2 with TRBJ1-2, with D possibly matching TRBD1 (6 bases). The CDR3 is 19 residues long. Trimming removed 4 bases at V and 3 bases at J, with 27 bases between. CDR1 and CDR2 from the germline V gene are SGHTA and FQGNSA. CDR3: CASSWGTNEAGGAYYGYTF. For the CDR3, the DNA is TGTGCCAGCAGCTGGGGAACCAACGAGGCCGGGGGGGCTTACTATGGCTACACCTTC.

This clonotype came up a few times. The chain joins TRBV5-8 to TRBJ2-1; TRBD2 aligns across 14 bases. The V and J ends lost 2 bases and 4 bases, in that order; junction bases with no gene match: 11. Germline loops: CDR1 SGHTS, CDR2 YDEGEE. The CDR3 extends over 19 amino acids. The CDR3 loop is CASSFPTTSGGAYYNEQFF. The CDR3 nucleotides read TGTGCCAGCAGCTTCCCAACGACTAGCGGGGGGGCTTATTACAATGAGCAGTTCTTC.

In this sample, this clonotype turned up a few times. The V call is TRBV27, the J call TRBJ1-1, with TRBD1 matching over 8 bases. J was trimmed by 7 bases and V by 5 bases; bases with no gene match: 15. This CDR3 spans 16 amino acids. Looked up from germline, CDR1 is MNHEY and CDR2 is SMNVEV (reference sequence). CDR3 DNA sequence: TGTGCCAGCAGTCCCCTTCCAGGGACAGGAGGGGATGAAGCTTTCTTT. It codes for CASSPLPGTGGDEAFF.

The CDR3 DNA reads TGCAGCGTCACTAAGGTGGAAGGGGGCGAGTACGAGCAGTACTTC. Translated, it gives CSVTKVEGGEYEQYF. The rearrangement links TRBV29-1 to TRBJ2-7; 7 positions agree with TRBD1. The germline V gene encodes CDR1 SQVTM and CDR2 ANQGSEA. The junction had 15 bases not matched to a gene; V was cut back by 6 bases and J by 4 bases. The CDR3 consists of 15 residues.

V and J are TRBV12-3 or TRBV12-4 and TRBJ2-3; possibly TRBD1 for D (6 bases). The V end lost 3 bases, the J end lost 2 bases, and 15 bases lay between the germline ends. The length of the CDR3 is 16 residues. CDR3 nucleotide sequence: TGTGCCAGCAGTTTCGGCCAGGGGCGGATCACAGATACGCAGTATTTT. Its translation: CASSFGQGRITDTQYF.

Comment on this clonotype: A much larger clone lies a single base off, so this may be a read error. The chain is built from TRBV5-1 and TRBJ1-5; D is undetermined. Per the germline V gene, CDR1 is SGHRS and CDR2 is YFSETQ. This CDR3 contains 14 residues. CDR3 sequence: CASSLESGNQPQLF. DNA of the CDR3: TGCGCCAGCAGCTTGGAGTCGGGCAATCAGCCCCAGCTTTTT.

This clonotype was picked up many times. The chain is built from TRBV3-1 and TRBJ2-7, with 8 bases matching TRBD1. From germline, CDR1 is LGHDT and CDR2 YNNKEL (reference sequence). The CDR3 is made up of 14 amino acids. V lost 4 bases to trimming and J lost 5 bases; unmatched junction nucleotides: 7. In DNA, the CDR3 is TGTGCCAGCAGCCCCCGGACAGGGCACAACGAGCAGTACTTC. Translating gives CASSPRTGHNEQYF.

The gene calls are TRBV9 and TRBJ2-7; D uncertain. This CDR3 contains 14 residues. Germline V lookup: CDR1 SGDLS, CDR2 YYNGEE. V was pared by 4 bases and J by 6 bases, with 17 bases between. The CDR3 is CASSSRGGTREQYF. The CDR3, as DNA: TGTGCCAGCAGCTCCCGAGGCGGAACGCGCGAGCAGTACTTC.

This clonotype appeared a few times. CDR3 residues: CASSLALTVSYEQYF. CDR3 in DNA: TGCGCCAGCAGCTTAGCATTGACAGTATCCTACGAGCAGTACTTC. The chain links TRBV5-1 to TRBJ2-7; D may be TRBD1 (5 bases). Per the germline V gene, CDR1 is SGHRS and CDR2 is YFSETQ. V dropped 2 bases and J dropped 1 base, with 13 bases sitting between them. The CDR3 loop spans 15 amino acids.

This clonotype was seen many times. This sequence joins TRBV13 and TRBJ2-2; the match to TRBD1 covers 7 bases. The CDR3 extends over 17 amino acids. Trimming cost V 5 bases and J 4 bases; bases outside gene matches: 13. The germline V gene has CDR1 PRHDT and CDR2 FYEKMQ (reference sequence). The CDR3 here is CASSLGQEETGTGELFF. CDR3 DNA: TGTGCCAGCAGCCTCGGACAGGAGGAAACCGGCACCGGGGAGCTGTTTTTT.

This clonotype was seen repeatedly, ten times or more. V and J are TRBV7-8 and TRBJ2-3, with D perhaps matching TRBD1 (5 bases). Germline CDR1 is SGHVS and CDR2 is FQNEAQ. The V end lost 0 bases, the J end lost 2 bases, and 12 bases lay between the germline ends. The CDR3 is 16 amino acids. CDR3 amino acids: CASSLALGRSTDTQYF. In nucleotides, the CDR3 is TGTGCCAGCAGCTTAGCGCTGGGGCGCTCCACAGATACGCAGTATTTT.

The chain carries TRBV6-5 and TRBJ1-3; no definite D call. CDR1 is MNHEY, CDR2 SVGAGI, per germline. This CDR3 has 12 amino acids. V was pared by 7 bases and J by 3 bases, with 7 bases between. DNA for the CDR3: TGTGCCAGCACGAGGGATGGAAACACCATATATTTT. Amino acids: CASTRDGNTIYF.

This clonotype was observed at least ten times. The chain employs TRBV11-3 and TRBJ2-7; 7 bases are a match to TRBD2. The CDR3 is 16 residues long. Germline assignment: CDR1 SGHNT and CDR2 YENEEA. Trimming removed 4 bases from V and 6 bases from J; junction bases left unmatched: 15. The CDR3 sequence is CASSSPAKAGSGEQYF. The CDR3 bases are TGTGCCAGCAGCTCGCCAGCGAAAGCGGGGTCGGGCGAGCAGTACTTC.

CDR3 DNA: TGTGCCAGTAGTATAGGGGGCACCGGGGAGCTGTTTTTT. Protein: CASSIGGTGELFF. The rearrangement uses TRBV19 and TRBJ2-2; the D is unclear. Germline V CDR1 and CDR2: LNHDA, SQIVND (reference sequence). V was pared by 1 base and J by 4 bases, with 4 bases between. The CDR3 has 13 residues.